This T cell receptor beta chain appears in the sequencing data of a study of control samples from healthy donors and cancer patients. The table came from immunoSEQ multiplex PCR; TCRdb's copy has only in-frame clones and leaves some out. The sample lists about 120,000 clones; 91% were seen once. The sequence was collected from a woman in her late teens or twenties in good health. The sequenced sample was blood.

CDR3 nucleotides: TGTGCCAGTAGTACCCATGGACAGGGCGGCGAGCAGTACTTC. It encodes CASSTHGQGGEQYF. The chain has TRBV19 and TRBJ2-7, with 8 bases that match TRBD1. V trimming: 4 bases; J trimming: 6 bases; junction bases outside the gene matches: 8. The CDR3 consists of 14 residues. The germline gives CDR1 LNHDA, CDR2 SQIVND (reference sequence).